The present T cell receptor beta chain was sequenced within a study of T cell changes during pregnancy in multiple sclerosis. Sequencing was performed with immunoSEQ multiplex PCR; in TCRdb, only in-frame clones are kept and a portion is missing. The data hold fewer than 70,000 clones, with about nine tenths observed a single time. CDR1 SGHTA and CDR2 FQGTGA come from the germline V gene. The V and J ends lost 7 bases and 4 bases respectively, with 13 bases between them. The length of the CDR3 is 13 residues. V is TRBV7-3 and J is TRBJ1-1; no definite D call. The input for sequencing was peripheral blood, taken in the third trimester of pregnancy. The receptor comes from a female donor with multiple sclerosis, enrolled in a pregnancy study. CDR3 amino acids: CASKGEGSTEAFF. The DNA of the CDR3 is TGTGCCAGCAAAGGAGAGGGCAGCACTGAAGCTTTCTTT.